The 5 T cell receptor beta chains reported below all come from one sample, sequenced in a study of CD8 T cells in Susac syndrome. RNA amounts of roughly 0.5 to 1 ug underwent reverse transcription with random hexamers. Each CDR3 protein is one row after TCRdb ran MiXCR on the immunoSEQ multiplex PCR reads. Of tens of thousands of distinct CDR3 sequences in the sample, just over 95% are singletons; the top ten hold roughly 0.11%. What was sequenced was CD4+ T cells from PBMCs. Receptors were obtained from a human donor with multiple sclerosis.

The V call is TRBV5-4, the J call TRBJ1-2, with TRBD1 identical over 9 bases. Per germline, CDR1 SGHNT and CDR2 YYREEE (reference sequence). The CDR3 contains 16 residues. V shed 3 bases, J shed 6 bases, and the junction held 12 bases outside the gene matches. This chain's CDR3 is CASSSRARDREDGYTF. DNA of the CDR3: TGTGCCAGCAGCTCAAGAGCCCGGGACAGGGAAGATGGCTACACCTTC.

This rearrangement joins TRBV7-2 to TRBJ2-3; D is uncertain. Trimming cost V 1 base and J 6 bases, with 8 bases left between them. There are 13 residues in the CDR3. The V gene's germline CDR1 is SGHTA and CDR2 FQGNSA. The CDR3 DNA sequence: TGTGCCAGCAGCTTAGGTGCCCGGGATACGCAGTATTTT. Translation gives CASSLGARDTQYF.

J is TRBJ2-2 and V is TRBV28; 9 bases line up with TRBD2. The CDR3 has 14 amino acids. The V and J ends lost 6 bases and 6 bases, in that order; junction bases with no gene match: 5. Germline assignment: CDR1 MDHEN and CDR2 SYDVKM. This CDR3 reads CASSTIAGAGELFF. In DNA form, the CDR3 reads TGTGCCAGCAGCACTATAGCGGGGGCCGGGGAGCTGTTTTTT.

CDR3 nucleotides: TGCGCCAGCAGCTCCAACGCGCTAGCCCGCACAGATACGCAGTATTTT. Its translation is CASSSNALARTDTQYF. V gene TRBV5-1 combines with J gene TRBJ2-3, with a possible D match to TRBD2 (5 bases). CDR1 SGHRS and CDR2 YFSETQ come from the germline V gene. The V gene lost 3 bases and the J gene lost 1 base, with 15 bases spanning the gap. The CDR3 totals 16 residues.

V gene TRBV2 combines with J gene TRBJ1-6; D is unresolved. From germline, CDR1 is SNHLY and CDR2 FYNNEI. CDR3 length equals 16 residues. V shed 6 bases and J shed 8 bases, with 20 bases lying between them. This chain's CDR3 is CASRPTRAGGYSPLHF. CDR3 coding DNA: TGTGCCAGCAGACCTACTCGCGCGGGCGGATATTCACCCCTCCACTTT.